This T cell receptor (beta chain) was sequenced for a study of T-cell reconstitution after alpha-beta-depleted transplantation in children. This clonotype was counted ten times or more. V was pared by 7 bases and J by 3 bases, with 9 bases between. Germline V gives CDR1 SQVTM, CDR2 ANQGSEA. The CDR3 has 11 amino acids. The TCRbeta library was prepared with unique molecular identifiers. TCRdb ran MiXCR on the PCR reads and lists one entry per CDR3 protein. The table shows under 750,000 distinct CDR3 sequences, with 20% to 25% occurring only once. The receptor was isolated from a boy younger than two who had a stem cell transplant for acute myeloid leukemia, so the T cells may come from the graft donor. Specimen: PBMCs, mostly from graft donor cells, collected 360 days after TCRalphabeta/CD19-depleted stem cell transplant. The chain combines TRBV29-1 with TRBJ1-1; D is uncertain. CDR3 sequence (DNA): TGCAGCGGGTCAAGGGACACTGAAGCTTTCTTT. This sequence encodes CSGSRDTEAFF.